The sample holds a few counts of the clone carrying this T cell receptor beta chain. The V end was cut by 0 bases, the J end by 0 bases, with 13 bases between. Germline CDR1 reads SGDLS; CDR2 reads YYNGEE. CDR3 length equals 17 residues. TCRdb used MiXCR to reprocess the RT-PCR reads, holding one entry per CDR3 protein. The sample lists about 680,000 distinct CDR3 sequences; 12% to 15% were seen once. V gene TRBV9 combines with J gene TRBJ1-3, with D perhaps matching TRBD1 (6 bases). The specimen was memory CD4+ T cells from blood. This TCR was sampled from a female donor in good health, serving as a healthy control. CDR3 sequence: CASSVEGQLSSGNTIYF. For the CDR3, the DNA is TGTGCCAGCAGCGTAGAAGGACAGCTTAGCTCTGGAAACACCATATATTTT.